The 21 T cell receptor beta chains listed next were all sequenced from one sample in a study of human T cells and chemical hapten exposure. A single record per CDR3 protein comes from TCRdb applying MiXCR to the RACE reads. The table has about 120,000 distinct CDR3 sequences, 11% seen once. The time point: patch test 3, about 24 weeks after DPC sensitization. The treatment denotes: therapeutic diphenylcyclopropenone sensitization with weekly scalp DPC. Sequences were derived from whole blood, sampled in connection with sensitization to the hapten diphenylcyclopropenone (DPC). These receptor sequences come from a woman between 50 and 59 years old with alopecia areata. Some clones in this sample may be carry-over from other donors' samples.

This sequence joins TRBV7-9 and TRBJ1-1; unclear D gene. Germline-derived CDR1 and CDR2 are SEHNR and FQNEAQ (reference sequence). The CDR3 loop spans 15 amino acids. The ends were cut back, 1 base at V and 5 bases at J, with 14 bases in the middle. The CDR3 DNA follows: TGTGCCAGCAGCTTAGGCTTAGGGCAGAATACTGAAGCTTTCTTT. Its translation is CASSLGLGQNTEAFF.

V is TRBV20-1 and J is TRBJ1-5; D not resolved. Germline CDR1 DFQATT, CDR2 SNEGSKA (reference sequence). The length of the CDR3 is 14 residues. The V gene lost 5 bases and the J gene lost 0 bases, with 11 bases spanning the gap. The CDR3 DNA follows: TGCAGTGCTCTCAGGTCCGATAGCAATCAGCCCCAGCATTTT. As protein: CSALRSDSNQPQHF.

This clonotype was seen more than once but under ten times. This rearrangement joins TRBV7-2 to TRBJ2-2; TRBD2 is a possible D gene (6 bases). There are 15 residues in the CDR3. Germline CDR1 is SGHTA and CDR2 is FQGNSA. The V and J ends lost 5 bases and 0 bases respectively, with 10 bases between them. The CDR3 spells CASSLLAPNTGELFF. CDR3 in DNA: TGTGCCAGCAGCCTTCTAGCGCCGAACACCGGGGAGCTGTTTTTT.

This clonotype was detected a few times. The V gene is TRBV12-3 or TRBV12-4, the J gene TRBJ1-5; possible D gene TRBD1, 6 bases. Trimming took 5 bases from V and 4 from J, leaving 12 bases between them. The CDR3 sequence is 14 residues long. The CDR3 DNA follows: TGTGCCAGCAGTCGAGGGGGGCTGAATCAGCCCCAGCATTTT. This sequence encodes CASSRGGLNQPQHF.

This sequence joins TRBV6-2 or TRBV6-3 and TRBJ1-5, with 9 bases identical to TRBD1. This CDR3 is built from 15 residues. V shed 5 bases, J shed 2 bases, and the junction held 4 bases outside the gene matches. CDR1 MNHEY and CDR2 SVGEGT come from the germline V gene. CDR3 nucleotide sequence: TGTGCCAGCAGTAGGGACAGGGATGGCAATCAGCCCCAGCATTTT. Amino acid sequence: CASSRDRDGNQPQHF.

The genes are TRBV6-5 and TRBJ2-1; perhaps TRBD1 as D (6 bases). Germline V gives CDR1 MNHEY, CDR2 SVGAGI. This CDR3 region has 15 residues. V lost 5 bases and J lost 7, with 18 bases in between. The CDR3 nucleotides are TGTGCCAGCAGTCCTCGATGGGGGCCGGGGAATGAGCAGTTCTTC. This translates into CASSPRWGPGNEQFF.

This clonotype has only a few counts. The V gene is TRBV10-3, the J gene TRBJ1-2; 10 nucleotides agree with TRBD1. Germline CDR1 and CDR2: ENHRY and SYGVKD. The CDR3 contains 14 residues. V shed 8 bases, J shed 6 bases, and the junction held 9 bases outside the gene matches. CDR3 nucleotides: TGTGCCATCCGAAGACAGGGGGCGCAGGATGGCTACACCTTC. Amino acids: CAIRRQGAQDGYTF.

The J gene is TRBJ2-3, the V gene TRBV5-1; D unresolved. Per germline, CDR1 SGHRS and CDR2 YFSETQ. This CDR3 has 12 amino acids. The V end was cut by 1 base, the J end by 5 bases, with 5 bases between. The CDR3 coding sequence is TGCGCCAGCAGCTTGCTCCTAGATACGCAGTATTTT. This translates into CASSLLLDTQYF.

This clonotype has a handful of counts. This chain joins TRBV27 and TRBJ1-2, with 12 bases that match TRBD1. V dropped 6 bases and J dropped 2; count of bases not matched to a gene: 7. Germline-derived CDR1 and CDR2 are MNHEY and SMNVEV (reference sequence). CDR3 length: 16 residues. CDR3 bases: TGTGCCAGCAGCCTTCTTGGGACAGGGGGCAACTATGGCTACACCTTC. This codes for CASSLLGTGGNYGYTF.

This clonotype was observed a few times. The chain joins TRBV20-1 to TRBJ1-1; possible D gene TRBD1, 5 bases. Per germline, CDR1 DFQATT and CDR2 SNEGSKA (reference sequence). V was trimmed by 4 bases and J by 1 base, leaving 13 bases between them. The CDR3 runs to 14 residues. The CDR3 is CSAIAGHRNTEAFF. The CDR3 region has the DNA TGCAGTGCTATCGCCGGACACCGGAACACTGAAGCTTTCTTT.

The rearrangement links TRBV5-6 to TRBJ2-3; D is undetermined. The germline V gene encodes CDR1 SGHDT and CDR2 YYEEEE. The ends were cut back, 7 bases at V and 2 bases at J, with 11 bases in the middle. The CDR3 loop spans 13 amino acids. CDR3 region: CASSAPITDTQYF. The CDR3 coding sequence is TGTGCCAGCTCCGCTCCGATCACAGATACGCAGTATTTT.

The sample holds a few counts of this clonotype. The V call is TRBV28, the J call TRBJ2-3; D ambiguous. The V gene lost 7 bases and the J gene lost 1 base, with 12 bases spanning the gap. Germline CDR1 MDHEN, CDR2 SYDVKM. The CDR3 is 14 residues long. The CDR3 bases are TGTGCCAGCAAGGGAAGAACGGGCACAGATACGCAGTATTTT. Amino acids: CASKGRTGTDTQYF.

This clonotype was counted a few times. The chain has TRBV10-3 and TRBJ2-7; D gene unclear. Germline V gene lookup returns CDR1 ENHRY and CDR2 SYGVKD. This CDR3 has 13 amino acids. V was cut by 3 bases and J by 1 base, with 7 bases left in between. Here the CDR3 reads CAISEQGSYEQYF. The CDR3 DNA follows: TGTGCCATCAGTGAACAAGGATCCTACGAGCAGTACTTC.

In nucleotides, the CDR3 is TGTGCCAGCGCCCAGGAATTCTCCTACGAGCAGTACTTC. It translates to CASAQEFSYEQYF. The chain has TRBV11-2 and TRBJ2-7; no clear D. The CDR3 runs 13 residues. Between the trimmed V and J ends, which lost 8 bases and 0 bases, there was a span of 11 bases. CDR1 and CDR2 (germline): SGHAT, FQNNGV.

As for this clonotype: With a much larger clone just one base away, this may be a read error. The chain combines TRBV3-1 with TRBJ2-7; D might be TRBD2 (6 bases). The germline V gene encodes CDR1 LGHDT and CDR2 YNNKEL (reference sequence). The V gene lost 3 bases and the J gene lost 4 bases, with 16 bases spanning the gap. The CDR3 loop spans 15 amino acids. The CDR3 sequence is CASSHTTGSRYEQYF. CDR3 DNA sequence: TGTGCCAGCAGCCATACAACCGGGAGTCGGTACGAGCAGTACTTC.

This chain joins TRBV7-8 and TRBJ1-1; D is uncertain. Germline loops: CDR1 SGHVS, CDR2 FQNEAQ. Trimming removed 2 bases from V and 3 bases from J, with 7 bases in between. The CDR3 contains 13 residues. DNA of the CDR3: TGTGCCAGCAGCTTATTCGCGGACACTGAAGCTTTCTTT. Amino acid sequence: CASSLFADTEAFF.

This clonotype was counted only a few times. The chain's CDR3 is CASSEWTGGYEQYF. For the CDR3, the DNA is TGTGCCAGCAGTGAATGGACAGGGGGCTACGAGCAGTACTTC. The genes are TRBV25-1 and TRBJ2-7; 10 positions agree with TRBD1. The CDR3 extends over 14 amino acids. Losses at the gene ends were 1 base for V and 3 bases for J; bases not matched to a gene: 0. CDR1 is MGHDK, CDR2 SYGVNS, per germline.

A few counts support this clonotype. The chain has TRBV12-3 or TRBV12-4 and TRBJ2-1; maybe TRBD2 (6 bases). The length of the CDR3 is 13 residues. The germline V and J ends were trimmed by 7 bases and 8 bases, with 15 bases remaining between them. In DNA, the CDR3 is TGTGCCAGCACCCCCACTAGCTTCGATGAGCAGTTCTTC. This sequence encodes CASTPTSFDEQFF.

In this sample, this clonotype turned up many times. The chain couples TRBV4-3 to TRBJ2-1, with D perhaps TRBD1 (5 bases). CDR1 is LGHNA and CDR2 is YSLEER in the germline V gene. Trimming took 0 bases from V and 15 from J, leaving 18 bases between them. CDR3 length: 14 residues. The CDR3 DNA is TGCGCCAGCAGCCAAGATTGGGGCTCGAGAGAGGTGTTCTTC. Residues: CASSQDWGSREVFF.

The sample holds many counts of this clonotype. This rearrangement joins TRBV5-1 to TRBJ1-1, with D tentatively TRBD1 (6 bases). The CDR3 is 14 residues long. V was clipped by 0 bases and J by 4 bases, with 10 bases between them. CDR1 and CDR2 from the germline V gene are SGHRS and YFSETQ. CDR3 loop: CASSLGQAGTEAFF. CDR3 coding DNA: TGCGCCAGCAGCTTGGGACAGGCGGGCACTGAAGCTTTCTTT.

There are a few counts of this clonotype. The chain combines TRBV20-1 with TRBJ2-3; TRBD2 aligns across 11 bases. Germline CDR1 reads DFQATT; CDR2 reads SNEGSKA (reference sequence). This CDR3 region has 12 residues. With 8 bases clipped from V and 5 bases from J, the junction kept 3 bases outside the gene matches. The CDR3 loop reads CSSLAGGDTQYF. The CDR3 DNA follows: TGCAGTTCCCTAGCGGGAGGAGATACGCAGTATTTT.